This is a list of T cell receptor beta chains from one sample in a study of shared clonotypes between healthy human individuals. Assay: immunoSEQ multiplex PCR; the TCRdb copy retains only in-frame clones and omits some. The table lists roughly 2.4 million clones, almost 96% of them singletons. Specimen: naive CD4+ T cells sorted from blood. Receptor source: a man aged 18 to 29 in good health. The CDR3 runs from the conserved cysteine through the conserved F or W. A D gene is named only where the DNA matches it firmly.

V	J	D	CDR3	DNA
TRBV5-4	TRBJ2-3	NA	CASSLAGNADTQYF	TGTGCCAGCAGCTTGGCCGGGAATGCAGATACGCAGTATTTT
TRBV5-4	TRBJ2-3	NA	CASSLGFGGPSTDTQYF	TGTGCCAGCAGCTTGGGGTTCGGAGGCCCTAGCACAGATACGCAGTATTTT
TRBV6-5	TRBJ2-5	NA	CASYRTRETQYF	TGTGCCAGCTACAGGACTCGAGAGACCCAGTACTTC
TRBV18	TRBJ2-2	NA	CASSPTSLLNTGELFF	TGTGCCAGCTCACCAACGAGTCTCCTAAACACCGGGGAGCTGTTTTTT
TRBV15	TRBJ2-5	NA	CATTRRGRDSETQYF	TGTGCCACCACCCGAAGGGGCAGGGATAGTGAGACCCAGTACTTC
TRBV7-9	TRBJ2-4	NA	CASSGAGGSKNIQYF	TGTGCCAGCAGCGGCGCCGGTGGTTCCAAAAACATTCAGTACTTC
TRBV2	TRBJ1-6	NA	CASSELGASSPLHF	TGTGCCAGCAGTGAATTGGGGGCAAGCTCACCCCTCCACTTT
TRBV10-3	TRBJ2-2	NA	CSQHTGELFF	TGCAGCCAGCACACCGGGGAGCTGTTTTTT
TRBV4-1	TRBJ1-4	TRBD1	CASSPTGVGEKLFF	TGCGCCAGCAGCCCGACAGGGGTTGGGGAAAAACTGTTTTTT
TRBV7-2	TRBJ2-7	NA	CASSLALGGGLREQYF	TGTGCCAGCAGCTTGGCATTAGGAGGGGGACTCCGGGAGCAGTACTTC
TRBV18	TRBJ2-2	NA	CASSVNTGELFF	TGTGCCAGCTCAGTCAACACCGGGGAGCTGTTTTTT
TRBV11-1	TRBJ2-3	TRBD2	CASSLTTTSGTDTQYF	TGTGCCAGCAGCTTAACTACGACTAGCGGAACAGATACGCAGTATTTT
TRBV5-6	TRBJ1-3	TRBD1	CASSLGPGQTGNTIYF	TGTGCCAGCAGCTTGGGACCGGGACAGACTGGAAACACCATATATTTT